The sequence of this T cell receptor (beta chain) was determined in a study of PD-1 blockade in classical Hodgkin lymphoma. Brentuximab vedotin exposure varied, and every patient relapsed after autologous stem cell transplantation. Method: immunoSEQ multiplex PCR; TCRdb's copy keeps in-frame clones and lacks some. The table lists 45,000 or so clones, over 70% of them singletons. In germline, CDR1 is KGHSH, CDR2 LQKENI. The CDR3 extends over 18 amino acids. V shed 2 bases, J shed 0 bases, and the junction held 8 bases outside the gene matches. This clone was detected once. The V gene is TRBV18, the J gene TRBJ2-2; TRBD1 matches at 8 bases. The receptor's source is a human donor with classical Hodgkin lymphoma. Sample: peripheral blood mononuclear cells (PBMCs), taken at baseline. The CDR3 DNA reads TGTGCCAGCTCACCAGGTTTCGACAGGGGTTCGAACACCGGGGAGCTGTTTTTT. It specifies CASSPGFDRGSNTGELFF.